A single sample gave rise to the 12 T cell receptor beta chains below, sequenced in a study of blood T cells in healthy people across ages (dated by TCRdb to between 2014 and 2016). Receptors were amplified or captured by 5' RACE. Reads for this sample came from an Illumina HiSeq 2500. A second PCR of roughly 7 to 12 cycles was run with a J-beta primer mix and a sample-barcoded 5' primer. The raw public reads went through TCRdb reprocessing: fastp at Q25, MiXCR clone calling, in-frame beta chains kept. Every CDR3 protein is listed once, alongside the most common genes and DNA of its rows. The sample table contains over 600,000 distinct CDR3 sequences; only one count was recorded for 21% of them. Of the sample, more than 3% falls within the top ten clones. The sequencing sample was made of blood. All receptors come from a man between 65 and 79 years old in good health.

The chain carries TRBV25-1 and TRBJ2-5; D is ambiguous. Per the germline V gene, CDR1 is MGHDK and CDR2 is SYGVNS. The CDR3 spans 12 residues. Deletions cut 4 bases from V and 3 bases from J, with 6 bases between. The chain's CDR3 is CASSADEETQYF. The CDR3 DNA reads TGTGCCAGCAGTGCCGACGAAGAGACCCAGTACTTC. The full variable domain, with the rest looked up from reference TRBV25-1 and TRBJ2-5, is EADIYQTPRYLVIGTGKKITLECSQTMGHDKMYWYQQDPGMELHLIHYSYGVNSTEKGDLSSESTVSRIRTEHFPLTLESARPSHTSQYLCASSADEETQYFGPGTRLLVL.

This clonotype was detected a few times. The chain recombines TRBV28 with TRBJ1-6; perhaps TRBD1 as D (5 bases). CDR3 size: 12 residues. Trimming took 5 bases from V and 13 from J, leaving 12 bases between them. Germline CDR1 MDHEN, CDR2 SYDVKM. Written as DNA, the CDR3 is TGTGCCAGCAGTCCTTGGACATCTCCCCTCCACTTT. It encodes CASSPWTSPLHF.

At least ten counts were recorded for this clonotype. The V call is TRBV9, the J call TRBJ2-7, with 11 nucleotides matching TRBD2. This CDR3 contains 15 residues. With 4 bases clipped from V and 3 bases from J, the junction kept 6 bases outside the gene matches. The germline V gene has CDR1 SGDLS and CDR2 YYNGEE. Written as DNA, the CDR3 is TGTGCCAGCAGCCCCCGGGGACTAGCGGTCTACGAGCAGTACTTC. Protein sequence: CASSPRGLAVYEQYF.

This clonotype showed up just a few times. V and J are TRBV29-1 and TRBJ1-4; unclear D gene. V was shortened by 4 bases and J by 0 bases, with 12 bases between the two germline ends. This CDR3 is 15 amino acids long. Germline CDR1 is SQVTM and CDR2 is ANQGSEA. CDR3 nucleotide sequence: TGCAGCGTTGGGGCTACAGCCTCAACTAATGAAAAACTGTTTTTT. Translation gives CSVGATASTNEKLFF. The entire variable domain, with the rest obtained from reference TRBV29-1 and TRBJ1-4, is as follows: SAVISQKPSRDICQRGTSLTIQCQVDSQVTMMFWYRQQPGQSLTLIATANQGSEATYESGFVIDKFPISRPNLTFSTLTVSNMSPEDSSIYLCSVGATASTNEKLFFGSGTQLSVL.

J is TRBJ1-2 and V is TRBV14; no definite D call. CDR3 length: 13 residues. Deletions cut 3 bases from V and 4 bases from J, with 9 bases between. Per germline, CDR1 SGHDN and CDR2 FVKESK. This chain's CDR3 is CASSQGSGYGYTF. The CDR3 region has the DNA TGTGCCAGCAGCCAGGGTAGTGGCTATGGCTACACCTTC.

This chain joins TRBV20-1 and TRBJ2-1, with 7 bases identical to TRBD1. The germline V gene has CDR1 DFQATT and CDR2 SNEGSKA (reference sequence). This CDR3 region has 9 residues. With V trimmed by 4 bases and J by 14 bases, 2 bases remained unmatched. The CDR3 here is CSAKQGKFF. The CDR3 nucleotides read TGCAGTGCTAAACAGGGGAAGTTCTTC.

The chain uses TRBV28 and TRBJ2-1; TRBD2 aligns across 12 bases. After removal of 2 bases from V and 5 bases from J, the junction contained 4 bases not matched to a gene. Germline lookup yields CDR1 MDHEN and CDR2 SYDVKM. The CDR3 has 16 amino acids. CDR3 loop: CASSLRTSGKNNEQFF. As DNA, the CDR3 is TGTGCCAGCAGTTTAAGGACTAGCGGGAAGAACAATGAGCAGTTCTTC.

This clonotype was detected a few times. The CDR3 end shows no conserved phenylalanine or tryptophan, and so a read error is likely. The chain links TRBV12-3 or TRBV12-4 to TRBJ1-2; TRBD1 is a possible D gene (5 bases). CDR3 length: 14 amino acids. Trimming took 3 bases from V and 3 from J, leaving 11 bases between them. In DNA form, the CDR3 reads TGTGCCAGCAGTTTCTATAGGGGTGACTATGGCTACACCCTC. It codes for CASSFYRGDYGYTL.

This clonotype has just one count. Here the CDR3 omits its conserved ending phenylalanine or tryptophan, so a read error is the likely source. This chain joins TRBV7-3 and TRBJ1-1, with D possibly being TRBD1 (5 bases). Trimming pared 5 bases from V and 8 bases from J, leaving 15 bases between. Germline CDR1 is SGHTA and CDR2 is FQGTGA. The CDR3 totals 13 residues. The CDR3 loop reads CASSHRGSGEAFL. The CDR3 region has the DNA TGTGCCAGCAGCCATAGGGGCTCAGGGGAAGCTTTCCTT.

This clonotype was seen more than once but under ten times. The chain carries TRBV3-1 and TRBJ2-7; TRBD1 matches 7 bases. This CDR3 contains 13 residues. Germline V gives CDR1 LGHDT, CDR2 YNNKEL (reference sequence). V was clipped by 7 bases and J by 0 bases; unmatched bases: 3. The CDR3 bases are TGTGCCAGCAACCGACAGGGCTCCTACGAGCAGTACTTC. Translating it yields CASNRQGSYEQYF.

This chain uses TRBV29-1 with TRBJ2-3; D is undetermined. The CDR3 runs to 11 residues. Germline V gene lookup returns CDR1 SQVTM and CDR2 ANQGSEA. Trimming cost V 5 bases and J 2 bases, with 5 bases left between them. The CDR3 here is CSVTDTDTQYF. CDR3 nucleotide sequence: TGCAGCGTTACAGACACAGATACGCAGTATTTT.

There are many counts of this clonotype. The chain recombines TRBV18 with TRBJ2-3; the D gene is possibly TRBD2 (5 bases). V lost 3 bases, J lost 2 bases, and 9 bases lay in between. The CDR3 runs 14 residues. Per the germline V gene, CDR1 is KGHSH and CDR2 is LQKENI. The CDR3 DNA sequence: TGTGCCAGCTCACCCGGGATCTCCACAGATACGCAGTATTTT. This codes for CASSPGISTDTQYF.